The next 27 T cell receptor beta chains were all read from a single sample in a study of cytomegalovirus exposure and HLA in healthy donors. This PCR relied on a set of 60 Vbeta primers and 13 Jbeta primers. Assay used: immunoSEQ multiplex PCR; TCRdb lists only in-frame clones, some missing. The sample shows around 150,000 clones, 82% of them seen only once. What was sequenced was PBMCs. The source is a woman aged 45-59 years in good health and CMV-seropositive.

This chain uses TRBV7-6 with TRBJ1-3; TRBD1 aligns across 10 bases. This CDR3 contains 16 residues. Trimming at V came to 5 bases and at J to 2 bases, leaving 6 bases not matched to a gene. Germline CDR1 is SGHVS and CDR2 is FNYEAQ. CDR3 DNA: TGTGCCAGCAGCCCAGGACAGGGGGTCGCTGGAAACACCATATATTTT. This translates into CASSPGQGVAGNTIYF.

The chain couples TRBV7-3 to TRBJ2-1; 8 nucleotides agree with TRBD2. Germline V gives CDR1 SGHTA, CDR2 FQGTGA. After removal of 0 bases from V and 10 bases from J, the junction contained 8 bases not matched to a gene. This CDR3 has 15 amino acids. CDR3 protein: CASSLTGTPGGEQFF. DNA for the CDR3: TGTGCCAGCAGCTTAACGGGGACCCCGGGAGGGGAGCAGTTCTTC.

This chain connects TRBV29-1 to TRBJ2-5; 12 bases map to TRBD2. With 0 bases clipped from V and 1 base from J, the junction kept 6 bases outside the gene matches. CDR3 length equals 17 residues. Germline CDR1 reads SQVTM; CDR2 reads ANQGSEA. The CDR3 DNA sequence: TGCAGCGTTGAAGAGATGGGACTAGCGGGTATCCAAGAGACCCAGTACTTC. It encodes CSVEEMGLAGIQETQYF.

This chain links TRBV28 with TRBJ1-2, with 8 bases fitting TRBD1. V dropped 4 bases and J dropped 4; count of bases not matched to a gene: 5. This CDR3 has 14 amino acids. The germline CDR1 and CDR2 sequences are MDHEN and SYDVKM. CDR3 bases: TGTGCCAGCAGTTCAGGCCAGGGGGCCTATGGCTACACCTTC. Translation gives CASSSGQGAYGYTF.

This sequence joins TRBV7-9 and TRBJ2-7; D perhaps matches TRBD1 (6 bases). The CDR3 consists of 14 residues. V was shortened by 5 bases and J by 4 bases, with 15 bases between the two germline ends. CDR1 is SEHNR, CDR2 FQNEAQ, per germline (reference sequence). The CDR3 here is CASSITGIKYEQYF. The CDR3 coding sequence is TGTGCCAGCAGCATAACAGGGATAAAATACGAGCAGTACTTC.

This clone was seen once. The chain recombines TRBV5-1 with TRBJ2-1; the match to TRBD2 covers 11 bases. V lost 4 bases and J lost 8; bases outside the gene matches: 8. Germline V gene sequence: CDR1 SGHRS, CDR2 YFSETQ. This CDR3 spans 15 amino acids. In DNA, the CDR3 is TGCGCCAGCAGCCTACTAGCGGGAGTTTTGGATGAGCAGTTCTTC. It encodes CASSLLAGVLDEQFF.

The chain employs TRBV13 and TRBJ2-4; 8 bases are shared with TRBD1. In germline, CDR1 is PRHDT, CDR2 FYEKMQ (reference sequence). J gave up 6 bases and V 0 bases, and 1 base lay outside the gene matches. The CDR3 has 14 amino acids. The CDR3 DNA follows: TGTGCCAGCAGCTTAGGCGGACAGGGAAACATTCAGTACTTC. Protein: CASSLGGQGNIQYF.

V usage is TRBV7-3 and J usage is TRBJ1-1; TRBD1 agrees at 7 bases. Per the germline V gene, CDR1 is SGHTA and CDR2 is FQGTGA. There are 13 residues in the CDR3. Unmatched junction bases numbered 3, after V lost 4 bases and J lost 4 bases. CDR3 residues: CASSSGQSTEAFF. DNA for the CDR3: TGTGCCAGCAGCTCGGGACAGTCCACTGAAGCTTTCTTT.

The chain is built from TRBV6-1 and TRBJ1-2, with 8 bases aligning to TRBD1. The CDR3 spans 14 residues. Germline CDR1 reads MNHNS; CDR2 reads SASEGT. The junction had 7 bases not matched to a gene; V was cut back by 6 bases and J by 4 bases. The CDR3 DNA reads as TGTGCCAGCAGCGGACGGACAGGGTCCTATGGCTACACCTTC. Protein product: CASSGRTGSYGYTF.

The V call is TRBV7-3, the J call TRBJ1-2; possibly TRBD1 for D (5 bases). This CDR3 has 14 amino acids. V was clipped by 5 bases and J by 1 base, with 11 bases between them. Germline CDR1 and CDR2: SGHTA and FQGTGA. In nucleotides, the CDR3 is TGTGCCAGCAGCCCGGCGGGGGGTAACTATGGCTACACCTTC. It translates to CASSPAGGNYGYTF.

J is TRBJ1-4 and V is TRBV5-1, with TRBD1 matching 9 bases. This CDR3 comprises 17 residues. With 0 bases clipped from V and 3 bases from J, the junction kept 6 bases outside the gene matches. CDR1 SGHRS and CDR2 YFSETQ come from the germline V gene. CDR3 amino acids: CASSLEQGARSNEKLFF. The CDR3 nucleotides read TGCGCCAGCAGCTTGGAACAGGGGGCGAGGTCTAATGAAAAACTGTTTTTT.

This clone was seen just once. This chain uses TRBV5-1 with TRBJ2-5; 7 bases agree with TRBD2. The DNA end is a closer match to TRBJ2-7, so the J assignment may be wrong. This CDR3 spans 20 amino acids. In germline, CDR1 is SGHRS, CDR2 YFSETQ. CDR3 DNA: TGCGCCAGCAGCTTCCTCCCATATCGGGGCGGGAGATCGGTCGGGTACGAGCAGTACTTC. It codes for CASSFLPYRGGRSVGYEQYF.

This clone has a handful of counts. The genes are TRBV10-3 and TRBJ1-2; D ambiguous. Deletions cut 3 bases from V and 6 bases from J, with 14 bases between. This CDR3 region has 14 residues. CDR1 and CDR2 (germline): ENHRY, SYGVKD. CDR3 sequence reads: CAISDSNGRDGYTF. As DNA, the CDR3 is TGTGCCATCAGTGACTCAAATGGTCGAGATGGCTACACCTTC.

The chain is built from TRBV18 and TRBJ2-5; 9 positions match TRBD1. Trimming took 4 bases from V and 4 from J; bases not matched to a gene: 4. CDR3 length equals 14 residues. Germline V gene data show CDR1 as KGHSH and CDR2 as LQKENI. DNA of the CDR3: TGTGCCAGCTCACTCAGGACAGGGGCAGAGACCCAGTACTTC. It is translated as CASSLRTGAETQYF. Complete variable domain (other parts from reference TRBV18 and TRBJ2-5): NAGVMQNPRHLVRRRGQEARLRCSPMKGHSHVYWYRQLPEEGLKFMVYLQKENIIDESGMPKERFSAEFPKEGPSILRIQQVVRGDSAAYFCASSLRTGAETQYFGPGTRLLVL.

CDR3 in amino acids: CASSLAMASGQETQYF. CDR3 DNA sequence: TGTGCCAGCAGCTTGGCCATGGCTAGCGGCCAAGAGACCCAGTACTTC. This chain joins TRBV5-4 and TRBJ2-5; 7 positions agree with TRBD2. Unmatched junction bases numbered 6, after V lost 0 bases and J lost 1 base. CDR3 length equals 16 residues. CDR1 and CDR2 from the germline V gene are SGHNT and YYREEE (reference sequence).

The rearrangement uses TRBV5-1 and TRBJ2-7; 11 bases are shared with TRBD2. Germline CDR1 reads SGHRS; CDR2 reads YFSETQ. V lost 1 base and J lost 5; bases outside the gene matches: 14. This CDR3 spans 18 amino acids. This CDR3 reads CASSLTGTLSGRGNEQYF. The CDR3 DNA sequence: TGCGCCAGCAGCTTGACGGGGACCCTTAGCGGGAGGGGAAACGAGCAGTACTTC.

The chain is built from TRBV30 and TRBJ1-1; D uncertain. In germline, CDR1 is GTSNPN, CDR2 SVGIG (reference sequence). V was pared by 0 bases and J by 1 base, with 12 bases between. The CDR3 sequence is 15 residues long. The CDR3 region is CAWSVHLGRNTEAFF. CDR3 DNA: TGTGCCTGGAGTGTACACCTCGGGAGGAACACTGAAGCTTTCTTT.

The chain has TRBV15 and TRBJ2-7; a possible D gene is TRBD2 (6 bases). This CDR3 is built from 14 residues. Germline V gene sequence: CDR1 LNHNV, CDR2 YYDKDF (reference sequence). The V and J ends lost 1 base and 4 bases respectively, with 11 bases between them. CDR3 nucleotides: TGTGCCACCAGCAGAGGCCTCGGGGGTTACGAGCAGTACTTC. It codes for CATSRGLGGYEQYF.

This rearrangement joins TRBV9 to TRBJ2-5, with 7 bases aligning to TRBD1. The CDR3 consists of 13 residues. Germline V gene lookup returns CDR1 SGDLS and CDR2 YYNGEE. V dropped 5 bases and J dropped 5; count of bases not matched to a gene: 6. CDR3 protein: CASSGGQTETQYF. CDR3 bases: TGTGCCAGCAGTGGGGGACAGACGGAGACCCAGTACTTC.

The chain combines TRBV19 with TRBJ2-1; TRBD2 matches at 9 bases. V shed 4 bases, J shed 2 bases, and the junction held 9 bases outside the gene matches. Germline V CDR1 and CDR2: LNHDA, SQIVND (reference sequence). There are 17 residues in the CDR3. CDR3 in DNA: TGTGCCAGTAGTACGCGCCCAGCGGGAGGTCCCTACAATGAGCAGTTCTTC. It is translated as CASSTRPAGGPYNEQFF.

This clone was counted a few times. This sequence joins TRBV4-1 and TRBJ1-2; perhaps TRBD1 as D (6 bases). CDR1 and CDR2 (germline): MGHRA, YSYEKL. Trimming left V 1 base short and J 0 bases short, with 9 bases between. This CDR3 comprises 15 residues. The CDR3 here is CASSQGQVSNYGYTF. The CDR3 region has the DNA TGCGCCAGCAGCCAAGGACAGGTGTCTAACTATGGCTACACCTTC.

This chain joins TRBV19 and TRBJ1-5, with a tentative D call TRBD1 (5 bases). This CDR3 is 14 amino acids long. Germline V gives CDR1 LNHDA, CDR2 SQIVND (reference sequence). V lost 7 bases, J lost 2 bases, and 12 bases lay in between. The DNA for the CDR3 is TGTGCCAGTACAAGGGGTGACGGCAATCAGCCCCAGCATTTT. Its protein is CASTRGDGNQPQHF. The entire variable domain, with the rest obtained from reference TRBV19 and TRBJ1-5, is as follows: DGGITQSPKYLFRKEGQNVTLSCEQNLNHDAMYWYRQDPGQGLRLIYYSQIVNDFQKGDIAEGYSVSREKKESFPLTVTSAQKNPTAFYLCASTRGDGNQPQHFGDGTRLSIL.

A single count supports this clone. The V gene is TRBV12-5, the J gene TRBJ2-7; 9 bases match TRBD1. The germline V gene encodes CDR1 LGHNT and CDR2 FRNRAP. Trimming removed 3 bases from V and 0 bases from J; junction bases left unmatched: 6. CDR3 length equals 16 residues. The CDR3 DNA reads as TGTGCTAGTGGTTTACCCGGGACAGGGACCTCCTACGAGCAGTACTTC. Protein sequence: CASGLPGTGTSYEQYF.

The chain joins TRBV29-1 to TRBJ2-7; 8 nucleotides match TRBD2. This CDR3 is built from 14 residues. The germline CDR1 and CDR2 sequences are SQVTM and ANQGSEA. V shed 7 bases, J shed 3 bases, and the junction held 11 bases outside the gene matches. As DNA, the CDR3 is TGCAGCGCCACGATTGAACGGGAGGGCTACGAGCAGTACTTC. Its protein is CSATIEREGYEQYF.

This sequence joins TRBV7-8 and TRBJ1-4; D is unclear. From germline, CDR1 is SGHVS and CDR2 FQNEAQ. The CDR3 totals 16 residues. Trimming removed 0 bases from V and 8 bases from J, with 16 bases in between. The CDR3 is CASSLARAPTWEKLFF. Here the CDR3 DNA reads TGTGCCAGCAGCTTAGCGCGCGCCCCTACTTGGGAAAAACTGTTTTTT.

The chain carries TRBV30 and TRBJ2-1; a weak D match, TRBD1 (5 bases). V was trimmed by 0 bases and J by 3 bases, leaving 9 bases between them. The germline gives CDR1 GTSNPN, CDR2 SVGIG (reference sequence). This CDR3 is built from 14 residues. CDR3 in DNA: TGTGCCTGGAGTGTAAGGGGCCACTACAATGAGCAGTTCTTC. Its translation is CAWSVRGHYNEQFF.

Written as DNA, the CDR3 is TGTGCCAGCAGCTTGACAGGGGGCGACACTGAAGCTTTCTTT. It is translated as CASSLTGGDTEAFF. The V and J genes are TRBV7-3 and TRBJ1-1; 10 bases are shared with TRBD1. From germline, CDR1 is SGHTA and CDR2 FQGTGA. The length of the CDR3 is 14 residues. With 3 bases clipped from V and 3 bases from J, the junction kept 1 base outside the gene matches.